This T cell receptor beta chain was found in a study of cytomegalovirus exposure and HLA in healthy donors. The PCR was carried out with 60 Vbeta primers and 13 Jbeta primers. Using immunoSEQ multiplex PCR, the repertoire was profiled, and TCRdb retains in-frame clones only, with some absent. The sample lists 150,000 to 200,000 clones, approximately 83% occurring once. The trim removed 0 bases at V and 5 bases at J, leaving 10 bases unmatched. This CDR3 is 16 amino acids long. Germline V lookup: CDR1 SGHRS, CDR2 YFSETQ. Study observations and caveats: Rare TCR sequences predominated, though certain public TCRs were found in many donors. The authors reported that TCR beta sequences could predict HLA-A and HLA-B alleles. These predictions were accurate for most subjects in the first cohort. In a later analysis, DRB1 alleles had the most associated TCRs; HLA-C alleles the fewest. Researchers reported in a later analysis that common viral pathogens appeared linked to several top clusters.

In its sample, this clone was seen once. Its antigen is as yet unknown. Source material: PBMCs. The receptor was isolated from a male donor in good health and CMV-seronegative. This rearrangement joins TRBV5-1 to TRBJ2-5; 7 positions agree with TRBD2. The CDR3 reads CASSLARGGRGETQYF. CDR3 bases: TGCGCCAGCAGCTTGGCTCGGGGCGGGAGAGGGGAGACCCAGTACTTC. Supplemented by reference TRBV5-1 and TRBJ2-5, the full variable domain reads KAGVTQTPRYLIKTRGQQVTLSCSPISGHRSVSWYQQTPGQGLQFLFEYFSETQRNKGNFPGRFSGRQFSNSRSEMNVSTLELGDSALYLCASSLARGGRGETQYFGPGTRLLVL.